This TCR beta chain stems from a study of OX40 agonist ivuxolimab in advanced cancers. The study's findings and limits: Relative to CD4+, CD8+ T cells held more expanded clones on average.

As to this clone: Its antigen is not identified.

Data came from immunoSEQ multiplex PCR; TCRdb stores just in-frame clones and leaves some out. The data contain tens of thousands of clones, 75% to 90% of them seen just once; the ten biggest clones take up over 25%. With 5 bases clipped from V and 4 bases from J, the junction kept 7 bases outside the gene matches. This CDR3 is 15 amino acids long. Germline CDR1 SEHNR, CDR2 FQNEAQ (reference sequence). The source is an adult with an advanced solid tumor such as melanoma, head and neck, liver or kidney cancer. The source material was CD4+ or CD8+ T cells sorted from blood, sampled in a trial of the OX40 agonist ivuxolimab. The rearrangement joins TRBV7-9 to TRBJ2-5, with TRBD1 matching over 10 bases. The CDR3 region has the DNA TGTGCCAGCAGCGTTCCGGGACAGGGGAGAGAGACCCAGTACTTC. It translates to CASSVPGQGRETQYF. Supplemented by reference TRBV7-9 and TRBJ2-5, the full variable domain reads DTGVSQNPRHKITKRGQNVTFRCDPISEHNRLYWYRQTLGQGPEFLTYFQNEAQLEKSRLLSDRFSAERPKGSFSTLEIQRTEQGDSAMYLCASSVPGQGRETQYFGPGTRLLVL.